The T cell receptor (beta chain) under discussion was sequenced for a study of CD8+ T cells in alopecia areata. Study-wide context: Those treated were given oral tofacitinib at 5 to 10 mg twice daily. Study-level findings and limits: Tofacitinib produced a significant decrease in scalp clonality and in expanded CD8+ clones among the top 100. With just one nonresponder, it is still uncertain whether baseline CD8+ expansion relates to response. Scalp and blood samples kept many expanded lesional clones throughout tofacitinib.

RNA was isolated and reverse transcribed to cDNA, the sequencing template. The method was immunoSEQ multiplex PCR; TCRdb's version includes in-frame clones alone and lacks a portion of them. The sample yields some 45,000 clones, just under 95% seen once. Comments on this clone: Its specificity is not known.

Described treatment: oral pan-JAK inhibitor, 5-10 mg twice daily. The material was CD8+ T cells sorted from blood, obtained at week 24, from a patient treated with tofacitinib. The receptor's source is a human donor with alopecia areata.

CDR3 region: CASGGVDSYEQYF. The DNA of the CDR3 is TGTGCCAGCGGAGGTGTGGATTCCTACGAGCAGTACTTC. This chain connects TRBV7-9 to TRBJ2-7; D possibly corresponds to TRBD2 (5 bases). The CDR3 spans 13 residues. The germline V gene encodes CDR1 SEHNR and CDR2 FQNEAQ (reference sequence). Trimming pared 8 bases from V and 1 base from J, leaving 12 bases between.